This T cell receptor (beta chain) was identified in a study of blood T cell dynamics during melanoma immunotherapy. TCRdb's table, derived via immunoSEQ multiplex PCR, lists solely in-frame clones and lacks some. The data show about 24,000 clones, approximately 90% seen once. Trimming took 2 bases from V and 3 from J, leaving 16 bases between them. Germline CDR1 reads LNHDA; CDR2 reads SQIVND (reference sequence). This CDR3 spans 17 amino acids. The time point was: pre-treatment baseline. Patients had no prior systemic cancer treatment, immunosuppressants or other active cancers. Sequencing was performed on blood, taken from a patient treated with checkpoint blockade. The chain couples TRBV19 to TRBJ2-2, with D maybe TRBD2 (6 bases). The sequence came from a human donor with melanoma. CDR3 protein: CASSIQTWGVDTGELFF. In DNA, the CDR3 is TGTGCCAGTAGTATACAAACATGGGGGGTTGACACCGGGGAGCTGTTTTTT.